A selection of T cell receptor beta chains follows, all from one sample in a study of blood T cell repertoires in COVID-19. The data were produced by immunoSEQ multiplex PCR, yet TCRdb's version contains in-frame clones alone and is incomplete. The top ten hold around 1.3% of the sample, which has 60,000 to 70,000 clones, approximately 88% seen once. The specimen was peripheral blood. These receptors came from a woman aged 55-69 years with acute or convalescent COVID-19. CDR3s include the opening cysteine and the closing phenylalanine or tryptophan. D genes are given only for firm matches. The size field is filled for only some rows; it gives once, few, many or a size class.

V gene,CDR3 length,clone size,J gene,D gene,CDR3 DNA,CDR3 protein
TRBV11-1,14,.,TRBJ1-1,.,TGTGCCAGCAGTTCGGGCCTGACAGTCACTGAAGCTTTCTTT,CASSSGLTVTEAFF
TRBV6-6,15,.,TRBJ1-1,.,TGTGCCAGCAAGCAGGGCCGTAAGGAGAACACTGAAGCTTTCTTT,CASKQGRKENTEAFF
TRBV14,15,.,TRBJ1-1,TRBD1,TGTGCCAGCAGCCAAAGGACAGGGGGGAACACTGAAGCTTTCTTT,CASSQRTGGNTEAFF
TRBV11-2,14,.,TRBJ2-5,.,TGTGCCAGCAGCTCCTCGACAAATCAAGAGACCCAGTACTTC,CASSSSTNQETQYF
TRBV2,14,.,TRBJ2-3,.,TGTGCCAGCATCGAAGCGACACATACAGATACGCAGTATTTT,CASIEATHTDTQYF
TRBV30,15,.,TRBJ1-1,.,TGTGCCTGGAGTGTACGTTGGCGGACACACACTGAAGCTTTCTTT,CAWSVRWRTHTEAFF
TRBV18,15,once,TRBJ1-1,TRBD1,TGTGCCAGCTCACCACAGAGGGGGCAGGAAAATGAAGCTTTCTTT,CASSPQRGQENEAFF
TRBV5-1,13,.,TRBJ1-3,.,TGCGCCAGCAGCTTGACAACTGGAAACACCATATATTTT,CASSLTTGNTIYF
TRBV13,14,.,TRBJ2-5,.,TGTGCCAGCAGCTTATTCAGTCTGAAAGAGACCCAGTACTTC,CASSLFSLKETQYF
TRBV5-1,13,.,TRBJ1-2,.,TGCGCCAGCAGCCAACAGGGAGTCAATGGCTACACCTTC,CASSQQGVNGYTF
TRBV18,15,.,TRBJ2-3,.,TGTGCCAGCTCAAATAGGCAGGGTTCCACAGATACGCAGTATTTT,CASSNRQGSTDTQYF
TRBV6-5,12,.,TRBJ1-2,.,TGTGCCAGCAGCCCGGGACAAGCCCTCTACACCTTC,CASSPGQALYTF
TRBV5-1,13,few,TRBJ1-2,.,TGCGCCAGCAGCTTGACGGGGGTTGTAAGCTACACCTTC,CASSLTGVVSYTF
TRBV2,12,.,TRBJ1-6,.,TGTGCCAGCAGACAGGGCAGTTCACCCCTCCACTTT,CASRQGSSPLHF
TRBV29-1,12,.,TRBJ2-1,.,TGCAGCGTTTCGACAGAAAACAATGAGCAGTTCTTC,CSVSTENNEQFF
TRBV19,16,.,TRBJ2-1,.,TGTGCCAGTAGTATCGCTAGGGACTCTGTATACAATGAGCAGTTCTTC,CASSIARDSVYNEQFF
TRBV6-5,12,.,TRBJ2-2,TRBD2,TGTCACACTAGCGCTCCCACCGGGGAGCTGTTTTTT,CHTSAPTGELFF
TRBV6-5,13,.,TRBJ2-2,.,TGTGCCGTCCGGGGAGAGGACACCGGGGAGCTGTTTTTT,CAVRGEDTGELFF
TRBV5-5,15,.,TRBJ2-3,.,TGTGCCAGCAGCTTGGTCCCGATGGGAGCAGATACGCAGTATTTT,CASSLVPMGADTQYF
TRBV5-1,15,.,TRBJ2-6,TRBD1,TGCGCCAGCAGCTTGAGGACAGGGAATACCAACGTCCTGACTTTC,CASSLRTGNTNVLTF
TRBV9,15,.,TRBJ2-2,TRBD1,TGTGCCAGCAGCGGCCGGACAGGTGGGACCGGGGAGCTGTTTTTT,CASSGRTGGTGELFF
TRBV11-2,14,many,TRBJ2-5,TRBD2,TGTGCCAGCAGCCCTACGGGGGGGGTCGAGACCCAGTACTTC,CASSPTGGVETQYF
TRBV2,12,.,TRBJ1-4,.,TGTGCCAGCCACAGGGCTAATGAAAAACTGTTTTTT,CASHRANEKLFF
TRBV6-1,17,.,TRBJ2-5,.,TGTGCCAGCAGTGAAGAAGGGAAACTAGCCGCCCAAGAGACCCAGTACTTC,CASSEEGKLAAQETQYF
TRBV6-2/TRBV6-3,12,.,TRBJ2-1,TRBD2,TGTGCCAGCAGTTTACTAGCGGATGAGCAGTTCTTC,CASSLLADEQFF